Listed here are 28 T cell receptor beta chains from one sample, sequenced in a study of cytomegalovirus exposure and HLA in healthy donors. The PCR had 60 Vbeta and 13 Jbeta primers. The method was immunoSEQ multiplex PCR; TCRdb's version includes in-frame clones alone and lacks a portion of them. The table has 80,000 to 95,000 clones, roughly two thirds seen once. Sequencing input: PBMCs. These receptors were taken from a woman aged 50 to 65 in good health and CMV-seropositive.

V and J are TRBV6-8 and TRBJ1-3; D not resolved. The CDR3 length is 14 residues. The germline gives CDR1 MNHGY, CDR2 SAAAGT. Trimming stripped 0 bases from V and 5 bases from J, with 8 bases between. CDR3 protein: CASSYSFVRNTIYF. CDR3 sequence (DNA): TGTGCCAGCAGTTACTCGTTCGTAAGAAACACCATATATTTT.

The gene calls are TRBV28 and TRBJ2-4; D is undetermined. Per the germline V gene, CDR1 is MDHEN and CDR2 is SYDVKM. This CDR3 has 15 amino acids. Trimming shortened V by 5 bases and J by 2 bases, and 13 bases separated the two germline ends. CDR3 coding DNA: TGTGCCAGCAGTCGCCAGCAGGAACCCAAAAACATTCAGTACTTC. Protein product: CASSRQQEPKNIQYF.

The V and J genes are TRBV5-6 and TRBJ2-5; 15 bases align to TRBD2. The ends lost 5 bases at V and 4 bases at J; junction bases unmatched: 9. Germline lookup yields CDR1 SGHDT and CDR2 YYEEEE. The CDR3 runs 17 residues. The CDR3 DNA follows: TGTGCCAGCAGAAACGGACTAGCGGGAGGGGGGGCAGAGACCCAGTACTTC. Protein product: CASRNGLAGGGAETQYF. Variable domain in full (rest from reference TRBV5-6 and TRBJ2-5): DAGVTQSPTHLIKTRGQQVTLRCSPKSGHDTVSWYQQALGQGPQFIFQYYEEEERQRGNFPDRFSGHQFPNYSSELNVNALLLGDSALYLCASRNGLAGGGAETQYFGPGTRLLVL.

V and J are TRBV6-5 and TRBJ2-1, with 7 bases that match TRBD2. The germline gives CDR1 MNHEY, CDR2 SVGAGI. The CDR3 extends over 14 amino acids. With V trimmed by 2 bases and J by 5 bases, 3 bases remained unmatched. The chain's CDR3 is CASSYSGTNNEQFF. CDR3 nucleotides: TGTGCCAGCAGTTACAGCGGGACGAACAATGAGCAGTTCTTC.

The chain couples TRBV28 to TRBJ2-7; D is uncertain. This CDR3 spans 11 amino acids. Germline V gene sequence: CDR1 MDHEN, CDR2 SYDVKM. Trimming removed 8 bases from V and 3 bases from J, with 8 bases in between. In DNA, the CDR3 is TGTGCCAGCGTGGGCATCTACGAGCAGTACTTC. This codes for CASVGIYEQYF.

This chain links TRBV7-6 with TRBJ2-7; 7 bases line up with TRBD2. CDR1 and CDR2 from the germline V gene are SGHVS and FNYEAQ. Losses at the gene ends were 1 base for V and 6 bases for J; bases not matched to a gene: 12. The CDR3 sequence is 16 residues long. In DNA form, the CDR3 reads TGTGCCAGCAGCTTAGTTATTGGCGGGAGTGGCAGCGAGCAGTACTTC. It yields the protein CASSLVIGGSGSEQYF.

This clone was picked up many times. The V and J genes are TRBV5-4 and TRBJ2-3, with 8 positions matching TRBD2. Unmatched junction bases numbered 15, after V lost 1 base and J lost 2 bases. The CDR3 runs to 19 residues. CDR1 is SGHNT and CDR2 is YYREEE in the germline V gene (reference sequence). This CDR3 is CASSLLGLAGASDTDTQYF. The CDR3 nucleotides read TGTGCCAGCAGCTTGTTAGGTCTAGCGGGCGCCAGCGACACAGATACGCAGTATTTT.

The CDR3 nucleotides read TGTGCCAGCAGACGACCGACAGGGGTGGGTGAAGCTTTCTTT. Protein product: CASRRPTGVGEAFF. The chain links TRBV6-6 to TRBJ1-1, with 8 bases aligning to TRBD1. Germline V CDR1 and CDR2: MNHNY, SVGAGI (reference sequence). The CDR3 loop spans 14 amino acids. With V trimmed by 6 bases and J by 7 bases, 10 bases remained unmatched.

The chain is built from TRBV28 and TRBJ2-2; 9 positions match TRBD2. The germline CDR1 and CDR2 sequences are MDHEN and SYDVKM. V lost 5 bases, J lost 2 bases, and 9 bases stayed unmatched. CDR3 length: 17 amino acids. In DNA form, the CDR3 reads TGTGCCAGCAGTCCCGCGGGAGGGCCAAAAAACACCGGGGAGCTGTTTTTT. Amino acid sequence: CASSPAGGPKNTGELFF.

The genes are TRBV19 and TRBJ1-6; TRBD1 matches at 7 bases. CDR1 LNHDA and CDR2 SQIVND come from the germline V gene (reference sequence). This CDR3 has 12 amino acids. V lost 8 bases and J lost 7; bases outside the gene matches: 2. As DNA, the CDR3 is TGTGCCAGTGGACAGGAGAATTCACCCCTCCACTTT. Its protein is CASGQENSPLHF.

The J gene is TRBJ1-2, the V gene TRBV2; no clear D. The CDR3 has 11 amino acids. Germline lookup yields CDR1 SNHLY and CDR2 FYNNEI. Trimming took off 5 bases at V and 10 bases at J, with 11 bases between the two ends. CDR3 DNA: TGTGCCAGCAGTTCCAGGATGCACTACACCTTC. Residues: CASSSRMHYTF.

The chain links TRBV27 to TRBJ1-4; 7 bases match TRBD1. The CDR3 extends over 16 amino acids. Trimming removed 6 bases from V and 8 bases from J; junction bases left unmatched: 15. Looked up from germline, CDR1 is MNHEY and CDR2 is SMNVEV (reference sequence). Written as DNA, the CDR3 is TGTGCCAGCAGGCAAGTTGGGGAGACAGGGTACGAAAAACTGTTTTTT. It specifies CASRQVGETGYEKLFF.

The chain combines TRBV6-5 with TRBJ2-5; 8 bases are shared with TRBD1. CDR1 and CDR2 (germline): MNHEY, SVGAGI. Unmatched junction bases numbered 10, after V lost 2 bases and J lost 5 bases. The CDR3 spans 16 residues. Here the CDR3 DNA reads TGTGCCAGCAGTTACGGCGCAGGGGGCAGGAGGGAGACCCAGTACTTC. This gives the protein CASSYGAGGRRETQYF.

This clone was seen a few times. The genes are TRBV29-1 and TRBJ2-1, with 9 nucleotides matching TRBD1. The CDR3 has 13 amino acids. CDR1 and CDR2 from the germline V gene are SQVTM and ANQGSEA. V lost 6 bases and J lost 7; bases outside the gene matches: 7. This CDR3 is CSVAQGAVNEQFF. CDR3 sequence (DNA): TGCAGCGTGGCACAGGGGGCGGTGAATGAGCAGTTCTTC.

DNA of the CDR3: TGTGCCAGTAGTACCGGGACAGGGGGGGTCTACAATGAGCAGTTCTTC. Translating it yields CASSTGTGGVYNEQFF. J is TRBJ2-1 and V is TRBV19; TRBD1 agrees at 11 bases. This CDR3 comprises 16 residues. With 4 bases clipped from V and 3 bases from J, the junction kept 5 bases outside the gene matches. Germline V gene sequence: CDR1 LNHDA, CDR2 SQIVND (reference sequence).

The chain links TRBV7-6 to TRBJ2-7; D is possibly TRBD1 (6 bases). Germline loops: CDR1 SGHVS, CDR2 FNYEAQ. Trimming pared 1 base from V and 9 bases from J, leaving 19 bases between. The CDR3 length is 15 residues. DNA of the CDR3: TGTGCCAGCAGCTTAGAAGGGGGAAGGGTAGAGGTGCAGTACTTC. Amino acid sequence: CASSLEGGRVEVQYF.

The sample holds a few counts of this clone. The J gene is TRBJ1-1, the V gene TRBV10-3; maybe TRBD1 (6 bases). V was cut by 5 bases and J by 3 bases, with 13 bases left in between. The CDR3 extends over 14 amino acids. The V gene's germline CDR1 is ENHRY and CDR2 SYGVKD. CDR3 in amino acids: CAISSDRWDTEAFF. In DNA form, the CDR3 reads TGTGCCATCAGTTCAGACAGGTGGGACACTGAAGCTTTCTTT.

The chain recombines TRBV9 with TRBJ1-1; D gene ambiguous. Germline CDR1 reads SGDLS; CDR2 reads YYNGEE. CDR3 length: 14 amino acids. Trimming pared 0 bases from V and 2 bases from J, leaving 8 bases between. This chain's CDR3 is CASSVGAFNTEAFF. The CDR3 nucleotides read TGTGCCAGCAGCGTAGGGGCTTTCAACACTGAAGCTTTCTTT.

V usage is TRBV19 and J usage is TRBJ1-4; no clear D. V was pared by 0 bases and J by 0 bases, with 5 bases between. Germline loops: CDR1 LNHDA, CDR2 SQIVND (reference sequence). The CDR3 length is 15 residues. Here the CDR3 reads CASSIDRSTNEKLFF. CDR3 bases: TGTGCCAGTAGTATAGACAGATCAACTAATGAAAAACTGTTTTTT.

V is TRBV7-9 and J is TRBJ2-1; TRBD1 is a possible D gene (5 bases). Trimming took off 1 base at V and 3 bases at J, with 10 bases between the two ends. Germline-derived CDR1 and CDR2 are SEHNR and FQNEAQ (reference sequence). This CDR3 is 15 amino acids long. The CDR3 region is CASSLGTSIYNEQFF. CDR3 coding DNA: TGTGCCAGCAGCTTAGGGACAAGTATCTACAATGAGCAGTTCTTC.

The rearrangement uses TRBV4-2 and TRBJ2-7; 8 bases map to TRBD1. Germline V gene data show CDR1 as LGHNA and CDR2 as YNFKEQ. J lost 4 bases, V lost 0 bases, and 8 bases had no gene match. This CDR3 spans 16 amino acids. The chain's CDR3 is CASSQEGGRGLYEQYF. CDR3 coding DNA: TGTGCCAGCAGCCAAGAAGGAGGCAGGGGGCTATACGAGCAGTACTTC.

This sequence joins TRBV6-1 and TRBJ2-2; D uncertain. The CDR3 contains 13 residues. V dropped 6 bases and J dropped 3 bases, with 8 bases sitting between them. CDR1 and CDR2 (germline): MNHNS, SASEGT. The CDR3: CASRSPDTGELFF. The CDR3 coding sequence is TGTGCCAGCAGGTCCCCGGACACCGGGGAGCTGTTTTTT.

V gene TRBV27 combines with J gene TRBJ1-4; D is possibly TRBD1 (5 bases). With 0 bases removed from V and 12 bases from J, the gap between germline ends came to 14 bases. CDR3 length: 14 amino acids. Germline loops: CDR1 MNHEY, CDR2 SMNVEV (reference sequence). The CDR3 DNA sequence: TGTGCCAGCAGTTTATCCACGCAGCCGGGGGAACTGTTTTTT. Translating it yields CASSLSTQPGELFF.

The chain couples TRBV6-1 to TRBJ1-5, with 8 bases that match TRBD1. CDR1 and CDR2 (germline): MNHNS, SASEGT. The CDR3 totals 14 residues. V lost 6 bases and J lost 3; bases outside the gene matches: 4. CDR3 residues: CASSPDRDNQPQHF. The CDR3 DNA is TGTGCCAGCAGCCCGGACAGGGACAATCAGCCCCAGCATTTT.

The CDR3 sequence is CASPGDTEAFF. The CDR3 DNA sequence: TGTGCCAGTCCGGGGGACACTGAAGCTTTCTTT. V usage is TRBV2 and J usage is TRBJ1-1, with D perhaps TRBD1 (5 bases). Trimming left V 9 bases short and J 3 bases short, with 8 bases between. The germline V gene has CDR1 SNHLY and CDR2 FYNNEI. The CDR3 consists of 11 residues.

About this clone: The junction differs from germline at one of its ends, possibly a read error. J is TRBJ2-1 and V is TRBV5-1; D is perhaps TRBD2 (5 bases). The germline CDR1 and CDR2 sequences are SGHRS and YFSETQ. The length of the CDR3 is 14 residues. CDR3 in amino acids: CASSLGAVYNGQFF. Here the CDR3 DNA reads TGCGCCAGCAGCTTGGGAGCGGTTTACAATGGGCAGTTCTTC.

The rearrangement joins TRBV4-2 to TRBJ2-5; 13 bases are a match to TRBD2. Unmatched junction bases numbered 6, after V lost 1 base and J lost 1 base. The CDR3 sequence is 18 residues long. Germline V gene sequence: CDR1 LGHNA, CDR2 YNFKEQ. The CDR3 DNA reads TGTGCCAGCAGCCAAGTAAGGACTAGCGGGGGTCCCCAAGAGACCCAGTACTTC. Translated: CASSQVRTSGGPQETQYF.

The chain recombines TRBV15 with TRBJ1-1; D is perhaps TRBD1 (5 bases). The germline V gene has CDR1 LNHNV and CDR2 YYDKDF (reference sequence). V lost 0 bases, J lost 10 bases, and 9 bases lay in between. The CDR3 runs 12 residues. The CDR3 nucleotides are TGTGCCACCAGCAGAGATGGAAGGGGAGCTTTCTTT. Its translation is CATSRDGRGAFF. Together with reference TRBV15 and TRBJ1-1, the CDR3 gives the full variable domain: DAMVIQNPRYQVTQFGKPVTLSCSQTLNHNVMYWYQQKSSQAPKLLFHYYDKDFNNEADTPDNFQSRRPNTSFCFLDIRSPGLGDTAMYLCATSRDGRGAFFGQGTRLTVV.